This T cell receptor beta chain was found in a study of blood T cell repertoires in COVID-19. About the research overall: Both acute and convalescent COVID-19 samples were obtained from the United States, Italy and Spain.

Original data processing: Counts of nucleated cells, estimated from reference gene primer amplification, were obtained. The repertoire was sequenced with immunoSEQ multiplex PCR; TCRdb's copy has only in-frame clones and lacks some. D and trimming were read from the DNA, whereas the V and J calls and clone size are those reported in that table. Of around 500,000 clones detected, approximately 87% appear once; the ten largest clones hold less than 2%. Germline CDR1 reads SQVTM; CDR2 reads ANQGSEA. V shed 5 bases and J 7 bases; nucleotides not matched to a gene: 13. This CDR3 is 14 amino acids long. The chain couples TRBV29-1 to TRBJ1-1; 7 bases line up with TRBD1. The material sequenced was PBMCs or T cells enriched from blood (not recorded which). The sequence came from a woman between 40 and 50 years old who had recovered from COVID-19. CDR3 bases: TGCAGCGTTCATAAGGGGGACAGTAAAGGTGAAGCTTTCTTT. It translates to CSVHKGDSKGEAFF.